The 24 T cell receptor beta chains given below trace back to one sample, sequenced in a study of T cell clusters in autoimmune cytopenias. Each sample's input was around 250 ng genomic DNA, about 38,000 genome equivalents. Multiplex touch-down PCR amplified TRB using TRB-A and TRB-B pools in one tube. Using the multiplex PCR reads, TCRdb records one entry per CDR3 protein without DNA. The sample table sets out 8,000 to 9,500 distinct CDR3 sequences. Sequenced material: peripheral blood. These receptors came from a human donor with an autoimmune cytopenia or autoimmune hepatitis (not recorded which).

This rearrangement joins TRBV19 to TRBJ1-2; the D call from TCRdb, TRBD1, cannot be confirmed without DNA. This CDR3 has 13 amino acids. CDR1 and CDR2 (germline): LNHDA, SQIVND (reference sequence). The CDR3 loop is CASSPGSTGGYTF.

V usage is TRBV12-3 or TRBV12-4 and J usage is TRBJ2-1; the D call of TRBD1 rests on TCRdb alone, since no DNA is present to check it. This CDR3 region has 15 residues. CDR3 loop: CASSLRTGGYNEQFF.

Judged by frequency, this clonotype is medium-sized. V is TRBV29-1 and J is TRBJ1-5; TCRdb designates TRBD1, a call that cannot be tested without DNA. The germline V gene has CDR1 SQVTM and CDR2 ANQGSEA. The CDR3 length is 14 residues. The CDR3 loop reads CSVATGGGNQPQHF. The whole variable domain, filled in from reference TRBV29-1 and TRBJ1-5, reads SAVISQKPSRDICQRGTSLTIQCQVDSQVTMMFWYRQQPGQSLTLIATANQGSEATYESGFVIDKFPISRPNLTFSTLTVSNMSPEDSSIYLCSVATGGGNQPQHFGDGTRLSIL.

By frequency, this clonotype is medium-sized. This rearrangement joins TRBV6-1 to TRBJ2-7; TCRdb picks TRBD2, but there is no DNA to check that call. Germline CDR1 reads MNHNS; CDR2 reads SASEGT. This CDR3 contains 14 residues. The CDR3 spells CASSERRESAEQYF.

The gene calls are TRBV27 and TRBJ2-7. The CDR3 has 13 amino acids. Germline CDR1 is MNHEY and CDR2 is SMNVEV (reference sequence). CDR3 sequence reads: CASSSWYPYEQYF.

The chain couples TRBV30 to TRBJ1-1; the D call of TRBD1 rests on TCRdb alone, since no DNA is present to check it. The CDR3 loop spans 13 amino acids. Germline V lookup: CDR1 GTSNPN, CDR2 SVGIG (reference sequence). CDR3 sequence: CAWSQGAPTEAFF.

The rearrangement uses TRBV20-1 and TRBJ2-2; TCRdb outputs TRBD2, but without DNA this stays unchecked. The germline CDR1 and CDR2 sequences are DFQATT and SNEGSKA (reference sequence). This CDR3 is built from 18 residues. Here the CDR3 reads CSAKWTSGREGGTGELFF.

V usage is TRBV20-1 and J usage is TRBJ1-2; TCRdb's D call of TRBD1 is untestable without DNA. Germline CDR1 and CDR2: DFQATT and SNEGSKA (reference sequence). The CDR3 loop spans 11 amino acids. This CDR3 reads CSARFRDGYTF.

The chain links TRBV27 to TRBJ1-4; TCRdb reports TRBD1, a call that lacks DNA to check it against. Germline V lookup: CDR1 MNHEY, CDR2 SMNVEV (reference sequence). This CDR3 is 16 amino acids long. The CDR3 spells CASSQAGQGLNEKLFF.

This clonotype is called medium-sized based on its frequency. CDR3 sequence reads: CASSDWDKNYEQYF. The J gene is TRBJ2-7, the V gene TRBV19; TCRdb's D call, TRBD1, is unchecked because there is no DNA. The CDR3 is 14 residues long. Germline CDR1 LNHDA, CDR2 SQIVND (reference sequence). The whole variable domain, remainder taken from reference TRBV19 and TRBJ2-7, is DGGITQSPKYLFRKEGQNVTLSCEQNLNHDAMYWYRQDPGQGLRLIYYSQIVNDFQKGDIAEGYSVSREKKESFPLTVTSAQKNPTAFYLCASSDWDKNYEQYFGPGTRLTVT.

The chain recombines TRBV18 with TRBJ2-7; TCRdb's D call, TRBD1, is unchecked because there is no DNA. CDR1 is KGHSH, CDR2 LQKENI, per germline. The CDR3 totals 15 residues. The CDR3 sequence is CASSLTTGSSYEQYF.

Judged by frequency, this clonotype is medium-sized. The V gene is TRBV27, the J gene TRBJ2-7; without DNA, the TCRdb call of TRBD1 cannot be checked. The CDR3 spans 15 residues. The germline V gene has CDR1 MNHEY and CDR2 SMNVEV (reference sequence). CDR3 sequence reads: CASSPFPGTTYEQYF.

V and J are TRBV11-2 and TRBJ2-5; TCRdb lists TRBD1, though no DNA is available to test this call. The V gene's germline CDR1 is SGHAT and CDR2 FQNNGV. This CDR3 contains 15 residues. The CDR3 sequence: CASSFSTGGARAQYF.

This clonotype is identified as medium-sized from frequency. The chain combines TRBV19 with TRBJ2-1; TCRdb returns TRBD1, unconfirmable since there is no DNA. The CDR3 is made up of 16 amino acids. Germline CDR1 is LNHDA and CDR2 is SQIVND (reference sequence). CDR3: CASSMATGLLYNEQFF.

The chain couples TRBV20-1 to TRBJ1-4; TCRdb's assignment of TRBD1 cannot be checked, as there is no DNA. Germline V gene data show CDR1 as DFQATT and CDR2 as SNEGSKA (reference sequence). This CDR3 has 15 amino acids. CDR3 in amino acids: CSARDIRGRNEKLFF.

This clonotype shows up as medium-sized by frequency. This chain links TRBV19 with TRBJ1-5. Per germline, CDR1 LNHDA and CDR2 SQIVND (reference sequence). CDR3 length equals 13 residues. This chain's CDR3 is CASSMDAEQPQHF. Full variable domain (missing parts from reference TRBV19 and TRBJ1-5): DGGITQSPKYLFRKEGQNVTLSCEQNLNHDAMYWYRQDPGQGLRLIYYSQIVNDFQKGDIAEGYSVSREKKESFPLTVTSAQKNPTAFYLCASSMDAEQPQHFGDGTRLSIL.

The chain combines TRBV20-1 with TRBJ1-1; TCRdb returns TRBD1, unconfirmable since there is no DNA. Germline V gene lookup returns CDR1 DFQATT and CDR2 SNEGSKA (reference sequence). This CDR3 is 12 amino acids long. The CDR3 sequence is CSAFYRDTEAFF.

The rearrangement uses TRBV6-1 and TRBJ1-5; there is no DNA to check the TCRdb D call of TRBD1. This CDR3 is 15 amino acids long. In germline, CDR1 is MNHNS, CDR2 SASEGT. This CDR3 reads CASSPRGRGVQPQHF.

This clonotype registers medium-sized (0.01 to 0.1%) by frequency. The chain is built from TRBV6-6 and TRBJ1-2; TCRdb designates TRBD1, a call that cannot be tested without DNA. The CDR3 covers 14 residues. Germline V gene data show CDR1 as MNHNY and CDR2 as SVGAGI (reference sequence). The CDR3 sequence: CASSYSAVGGSYTF.

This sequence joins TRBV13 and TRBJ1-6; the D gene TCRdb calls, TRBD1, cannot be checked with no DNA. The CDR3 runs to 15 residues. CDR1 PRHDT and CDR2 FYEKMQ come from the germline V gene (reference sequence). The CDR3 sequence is CASSSQGEPNSPLHF.

The CDR3 protein is CASSLSTGIGAETQYF. The rearrangement links TRBV28 to TRBJ2-5; the TRBD1 assignment by TCRdb is unverifiable without DNA. Looked up from germline, CDR1 is MDHEN and CDR2 is SYDVKM. This CDR3 is built from 16 residues.

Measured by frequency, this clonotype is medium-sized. CDR3 sequence: CASSIAGTGGRSEQFF. This rearrangement joins TRBV19 to TRBJ2-1; TCRdb indicates TRBD1, and absent DNA this call remains unverified. The CDR3 is 16 residues long. Germline CDR1 reads LNHDA; CDR2 reads SQIVND (reference sequence).

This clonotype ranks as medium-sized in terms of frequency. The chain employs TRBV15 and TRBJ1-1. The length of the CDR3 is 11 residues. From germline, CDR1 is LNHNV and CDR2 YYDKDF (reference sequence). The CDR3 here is CATSRYTEAFF.

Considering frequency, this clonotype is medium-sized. CDR3 residues: CASSYSAGFSNQPQHF. The chain is built from TRBV6-2 or TRBV6-3 and TRBJ1-5; TCRdb calls TRBD1, which cannot be checked without DNA. CDR1 is MNHEY, CDR2 SVGEGT, per germline. The CDR3 sequence is 16 residues long.